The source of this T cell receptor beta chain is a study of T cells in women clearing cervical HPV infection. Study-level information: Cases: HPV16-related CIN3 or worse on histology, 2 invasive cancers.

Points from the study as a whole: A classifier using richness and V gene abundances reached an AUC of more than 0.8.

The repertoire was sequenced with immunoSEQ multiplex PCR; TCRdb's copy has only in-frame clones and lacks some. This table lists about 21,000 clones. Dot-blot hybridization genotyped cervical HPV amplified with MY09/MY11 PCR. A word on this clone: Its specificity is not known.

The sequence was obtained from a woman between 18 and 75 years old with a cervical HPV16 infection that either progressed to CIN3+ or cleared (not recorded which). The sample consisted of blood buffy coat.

The part of the CDR3 DNA that was read is TGCAGTCCGGACAGACCGAACACTGAA. Translation: CSPDRPNTE. From start to end, the CDR3 is CSPDRPNTEAFF. The V and J genes are TRBV20-1 and TRBJ1-1; D might be TRBD1 (6 bases). From the germline J gene comes the end of the CDR3, since the read stops 3 residues before it. CDR1 is DFQATT and CDR2 is SNEGSKA in the germline V gene (reference sequence). The CDR3 runs 12 residues. V was cut by 8 bases and J by 1 base, with 11 bases left in between.